A single sample gave rise to the 5 T cell receptor beta chains below, sequenced in a study of sequential checkpoint blockade in melanoma. Profiled with immunoSEQ multiplex PCR; TCRdb holds only in-frame clones, not every one. Among some 26,000 clones listed, roughly 80% were seen once. The treatment was: randomized to nivolumab then ipilimumab (arm A) or the reverse (arm B). Sample: CD8+ T cells sorted from blood (inferred from file names), taken from a patient given nivolumab and ipilimumab in sequence. All receptors come from a human donor with melanoma.

J is TRBJ2-7 and V is TRBV7-2; possible D gene TRBD1, 6 bases. V dropped 7 bases and J dropped 3 bases, with 13 bases sitting between them. The CDR3 runs 13 residues. Germline assignment: CDR1 SGHTA and CDR2 FQGNSA. CDR3 in DNA: TGTGCCAGCACCCAGACAGGTTTCTACGAGCAGTACTTC. Translation gives CASTQTGFYEQYF.

With regard to this clone: Additional DNA sequences in this sample encode the identical CDR3. V usage is TRBV4-2 and J usage is TRBJ1-6, with D possibly being TRBD1 (5 bases). Trimming pared 0 bases from V and 13 bases from J, leaving 13 bases between. The CDR3 totals 14 residues. The V gene's germline CDR1 is LGHNA and CDR2 YNFKEQ. Here the CDR3 reads CASSQERGNSPLHF. CDR3 sequence (DNA): TGTGCCAGCAGCCAAGAAAGGGGAAACTCCCCCCTCCACTTT.

This chain joins TRBV6-1 and TRBJ2-5; D is ambiguous. The V end lost 0 bases, the J end lost 2 bases, and 13 bases lay between the germline ends. Per the germline V gene, CDR1 is MNHNS and CDR2 is SASEGT. This CDR3 has 16 amino acids. The CDR3 is CASSEALTLVQETQYF. CDR3 bases: TGTGCCAGCAGTGAAGCGTTGACGCTAGTACAAGAGACCCAGTACTTC.

The rearrangement uses TRBV29-1 and TRBJ2-1, with a tentative D call TRBD2 (5 bases). Trimming removed 6 bases at V and 4 bases at J, with 16 bases between. CDR3 length equals 14 residues. In germline, CDR1 is SQVTM, CDR2 ANQGSEA. The CDR3 sequence is CSVESSGLYNEQFF. CDR3 DNA: TGCAGCGTCGAGTCGAGCGGATTGTACAATGAGCAGTTCTTC.

This clone was counted a few times. This chain links TRBV6-6 with TRBJ1-2; 7 positions agree with TRBD1. Per the germline V gene, CDR1 is MNHNY and CDR2 is SVGAGI (reference sequence). Germline trimming cut 2 bases from V and 7 bases from J; bases unmatched to any gene: 4. The CDR3 is 13 residues long. CDR3 region: CASSYLDRAGYTF. The DNA for the CDR3 is TGTGCCAGCAGTTACCTAGACAGGGCTGGCTACACCTTC.